A selection of T cell receptor beta chains follows, all from one sample in a study of shared clonotypes between healthy human individuals. TCRdb keeps only in-frame clones here, not all; method: immunoSEQ multiplex PCR. The table has about 580,000 clones, roughly 98% seen once. The sample consisted of naive CD8+ T cells sorted from blood. The origin of the receptors is a man aged 25 to 40 in good health. Each CDR3 is given with its conserved first and last residue. The order of the fields is clone size, CDR3 length, J gene, D gene, V gene, CDR3 protein, CDR3 DNA. The D gene is left open where the match is weak. Expanded clones get a size class; other rows say once, few or many, or leave the size out.

clone size: .
CDR3 length: 16
J gene: TRBJ1-1
D gene: TRBD1
V gene: TRBV7-9
CDR3 protein: CASSPRDRYMNTEAFF
CDR3 DNA: TGTGCCAGCAGCCCCCGGGACAGATATATGAACACTGAAGCTTTCTTT

clone size: once
CDR3 length: 20
J gene: TRBJ2-7
D gene: TRBD2
V gene: TRBV7-3
CDR3 protein: CASSLRRKLAGVGLGYEQYF
CDR3 DNA: TGTGCCAGCAGCTTAAGGAGGAAACTAGCGGGAGTGGGGTTGGGTTACGAGCAGTACTTC

clone size: .
CDR3 length: 13
J gene: TRBJ1-1
D gene: .
V gene: TRBV7-6
CDR3 protein: CASSLSSWTEAFF
CDR3 DNA: TGTGCCAGCAGCCTGTCGAGCTGGACTGAAGCTTTCTTT

clone size: .
CDR3 length: 13
J gene: TRBJ1-3
D gene: .
V gene: TRBV2
CDR3 protein: CASFWGPGNTIYF
CDR3 DNA: .

clone size: .
CDR3 length: 16
J gene: TRBJ2-1
D gene: .
V gene: TRBV9
CDR3 protein: CASSVLLSGKGNEQFF
CDR3 DNA: TGTGCCAGCAGCGTATTGTTGTCCGGGAAAGGAAATGAGCAGTTCTTC

clone size: .
CDR3 length: 15
J gene: TRBJ2-2
D gene: .
V gene: TRBV7-2
CDR3 protein: CASSPRDPIAGELFF
CDR3 DNA: TGTGCCAGCAGCCCCCGGGATCCCATCGCCGGGGAGCTGTTTTTT

clone size: .
CDR3 length: 13
J gene: TRBJ2-3
D gene: .
V gene: TRBV7-9
CDR3 protein: CASSTSNRRTQYF
CDR3 DNA: TGTGCCAGCAGCACTAGTAACCGCCGTACGCAGTATTTT

clone size: .
CDR3 length: 15
J gene: TRBJ2-5
D gene: TRBD1
V gene: TRBV10-2
CDR3 protein: CASSALDRGQETQYF
CDR3 DNA: TGCGCCAGCAGTGCCCTCGACAGGGGCCAAGAGACCCAGTACTTC

clone size: .
CDR3 length: 13
J gene: TRBJ1-1
D gene: .
V gene: TRBV30
CDR3 protein: CAWSPQDGWEAFF
CDR3 DNA: TGTGCCTGGAGTCCACAGGACGGATGGGAAGCTTTCTTT

clone size: .
CDR3 length: 14
J gene: TRBJ2-1
D gene: .
V gene: TRBV5-5
CDR3 protein: CASSLVGSNNEQFF
CDR3 DNA: TGTGCCAGCAGCTTGGTCGGCAGTAACAATGAGCAGTTCTTC

clone size: .
CDR3 length: 13
J gene: TRBJ2-7
D gene: .
V gene: TRBV7-2
CDR3 protein: CASSLPGSGEQYF
CDR3 DNA: TGTGCCAGCAGCTTACCAGGTTCGGGCGAGCAGTACTTC

clone size: .
CDR3 length: 18
J gene: TRBJ2-2
D gene: .
V gene: TRBV10-3
CDR3 protein: CAISSNREGRETTGELFF
CDR3 DNA: TGTGCCATCAGCTCCAACCGTGAGGGACGAGAAACTACCGGGGAGCTGTTTTTT

clone size: .
CDR3 length: 12
J gene: TRBJ1-1
D gene: .
V gene: TRBV4-1
CDR3 protein: CASSQGDTEAFF
CDR3 DNA: TGCGCCAGCAGCCAAGGGGACACTGAAGCTTTCTTT

clone size: .
CDR3 length: 13
J gene: TRBJ2-7
D gene: TRBD2
V gene: TRBV29-1
CDR3 protein: CSVVGTSAYEQYF
CDR3 DNA: TGCAGCGTTGTCGGGACTAGCGCCTACGAGCAGTACTTC

clone size: .
CDR3 length: 13
J gene: TRBJ1-5
D gene: .
V gene: TRBV6-5
CDR3 protein: CASSYSIEQPQHF
CDR3 DNA: TGTGCCAGCAGTTACTCGATAGAGCAGCCCCAGCATTTT

clone size: .
CDR3 length: 16
J gene: TRBJ1-2
D gene: .
V gene: TRBV9
CDR3 protein: CASSMNPRTPNYGYTF
CDR3 DNA: TGTGCCAGCAGCATGAACCCCCGAACACCGAACTATGGCTACACCTTC

clone size: .
CDR3 length: 20
J gene: TRBJ2-3
D gene: TRBD1
V gene: TRBV27
CDR3 protein: CASSLSRVWGGQGQTDTQYF
CDR3 DNA: TGTGCCAGCAGTTTATCTCGTGTGTGGGGTGGACAGGGTCAAACAGATACGCAGTATTTT

clone size: .
CDR3 length: 14
J gene: TRBJ2-7
D gene: .
V gene: TRBV27
CDR3 protein: CASSLSRSSYEQYF
CDR3 DNA: TGTGCCAGCAGTTTATCACGGTCCTCCTACGAGCAGTACTTC

clone size: .
CDR3 length: 14
J gene: TRBJ1-1
D gene: TRBD1
V gene: TRBV27
CDR3 protein: CASSPDRGGTEAFF
CDR3 DNA: TGTGCCAGCAGCCCGGACAGGGGAGGCACTGAAGCTTTCTTT

clone size: .
CDR3 length: 15
J gene: TRBJ2-6
D gene: .
V gene: TRBV25-1
CDR3 protein: CASSEWGSGANVLTF
CDR3 DNA: TGTGCCAGCAGTGAATGGGGCTCTGGGGCCAACGTCCTGACTTTC

clone size: .
CDR3 length: 14
J gene: TRBJ2-3
D gene: .
V gene: TRBV28
CDR3 protein: CASRLKDGTDTQYF
CDR3 DNA: TGTGCCAGCAGGCTGAAGGATGGCACAGATACGCAGTATTTT

clone size: .
CDR3 length: 13
J gene: TRBJ2-7
D gene: .
V gene: TRBV29-1
CDR3 protein: CSVETGTSYEQYF
CDR3 DNA: TGCAGCGTTGAAACCGGGACATCTTACGAGCAGTACTTC

clone size: .
CDR3 length: 16
J gene: TRBJ2-5
D gene: .
V gene: TRBV15
CDR3 protein: CAPAEIPALYQETQYF
CDR3 DNA: TGTGCACCAGCAGAGATCCCGGCGTTGTACCAAGAGACCCAGTACTTC

clone size: .
CDR3 length: 14
J gene: TRBJ2-5
D gene: .
V gene: TRBV7-9
CDR3 protein: CASSSRHVQETQYF
CDR3 DNA: TGTGCCAGCAGCTCGAGACACGTTCAAGAGACCCAGTACTTC

clone size: .
CDR3 length: 15
J gene: TRBJ2-4
D gene: TRBD2
V gene: TRBV2
CDR3 protein: CASSPGLAAKNIQYF
CDR3 DNA: TGTGCCAGCAGTCCGGGACTAGCGGCCAAAAACATTCAGTACTTC

clone size: .
CDR3 length: 14
J gene: TRBJ1-1
D gene: TRBD1
V gene: TRBV18
CDR3 protein: CASTGDSLNTEAFF
CDR3 DNA: TGTGCCAGCACAGGGGACAGCTTGAACACTGAAGCTTTCTTT

clone size: .
CDR3 length: 15
J gene: TRBJ1-5
D gene: .
V gene: TRBV10-3
CDR3 protein: CAIRGEGSSNQPQHF
CDR3 DNA: TGTGCCATCAGGGGGGAGGGGAGTAGCAATCAGCCCCAGCATTTT

clone size: .
CDR3 length: 14
J gene: TRBJ2-1
D gene: .
V gene: TRBV11-3
CDR3 protein: CASSSPPGINEQFF
CDR3 DNA: TGTGCCAGCAGCTCCCCCCCCGGGATAAATGAGCAGTTCTTC

clone size: .
CDR3 length: 14
J gene: TRBJ2-7
D gene: TRBD1
V gene: TRBV4-1
CDR3 protein: CASSQETGGDEQYF
CDR3 DNA: TGCGCCAGCAGCCAAGAGACAGGGGGCGACGAGCAGTACTTC

clone size: .
CDR3 length: 13
J gene: TRBJ1-1
D gene: .
V gene: TRBV29-1
CDR3 protein: CSVEDLGSDEAFF
CDR3 DNA: TGCAGCGTTGAAGATTTGGGTTCGGATGAAGCTTTCTTT

clone size: .
CDR3 length: 17
J gene: TRBJ2-3
D gene: TRBD2
V gene: TRBV27
CDR3 protein: CASSKPIRGRGSDTQYF
CDR3 DNA: TGTGCCAGCAGCAAGCCGATTAGAGGTCGCGGGAGCGATACGCAGTATTTT

clone size: .
CDR3 length: 17
J gene: TRBJ1-5
D gene: TRBD1
V gene: TRBV28
CDR3 protein: CASSPGLPTGLNQPQHF
CDR3 DNA: TGTGCCAGCAGTCCGGGCCTTCCGACAGGGCTCAATCAGCCCCAGCATTTT

clone size: .
CDR3 length: 14
J gene: TRBJ1-1
D gene: .
V gene: TRBV27
CDR3 protein: CASSPGHSNTEAFF
CDR3 DNA: TGTGCCAGCAGCCCGGGACACTCGAACACTGAAGCTTTCTTT

clone size: .
CDR3 length: 14
J gene: TRBJ2-3
D gene: .
V gene: TRBV9
CDR3 protein: CASHRSSSTDTQYF
CDR3 DNA: TGTGCCAGCCATAGGAGCTCGAGCACAGATACGCAGTATTTT

clone size: once
CDR3 length: 14
J gene: TRBJ2-2
D gene: .
V gene: TRBV7-6
CDR3 protein: CASSLGVDTGELFF
CDR3 DNA: TGTGCCAGCAGCTTAGGAGTAGACACCGGGGAGCTGTTTTTT

clone size: .
CDR3 length: 16
J gene: TRBJ2-5
D gene: .
V gene: TRBV11-1
CDR3 protein: CASSLDLGSDQETQYF
CDR3 DNA: TGTGCCAGCAGCTTAGACTTAGGTTCGGACCAAGAGACCCAGTACTTC

clone size: once
CDR3 length: 14
J gene: TRBJ2-7
D gene: .
V gene: TRBV11-3
CDR3 protein: CASSLAGAGNEQYF
CDR3 DNA: TGTGCCAGCAGCTTGGCGGGGGCAGGGAACGAGCAGTACTTC

clone size: .
CDR3 length: 15
J gene: TRBJ2-7
D gene: .
V gene: TRBV19
CDR3 protein: CASSPAVSPPYEQYF
CDR3 DNA: TGTGCCAGTAGTCCAGCAGTCTCCCCCCCCTACGAGCAGTACTTC

clone size: .
CDR3 length: 14
J gene: TRBJ2-3
D gene: TRBD2
V gene: TRBV19
CDR3 protein: CASTTSGYTDTQYF
CDR3 DNA: TGTGCCAGTACTACTAGCGGATACACAGATACGCAGTATTTT

clone size: .
CDR3 length: 15
J gene: TRBJ2-7
D gene: TRBD1
V gene: TRBV2
CDR3 protein: CASSDPGQDSYEQYF
CDR3 DNA: TGTGCCAGCAGTGACCCGGGACAGGATTCCTACGAGCAGTACTTC

clone size: .
CDR3 length: 16
J gene: TRBJ2-1
D gene: TRBD2
V gene: TRBV10-2
CDR3 protein: CASSDSGRTSYNEQFF
CDR3 DNA: TGCGCCAGCTCGGATAGCGGGAGGACCTCCTACAATGAGCAGTTCTTC

clone size: .
CDR3 length: 16
J gene: TRBJ1-5
D gene: .
V gene: TRBV2
CDR3 protein: CASSGTQGRLHQPQHF
CDR3 DNA: TGTGCCAGCAGTGGGACACAGGGCCGCCTCCATCAGCCCCAGCATTTT

clone size: .
CDR3 length: 13
J gene: TRBJ1-2
D gene: .
V gene: TRBV30
CDR3 protein: CAWSYRDDYGYTF
CDR3 DNA: TGTGCCTGGAGCTACAGGGACGACTATGGCTACACCTTC

clone size: once
CDR3 length: 14
J gene: TRBJ1-1
D gene: TRBD1
V gene: TRBV7-9
CDR3 protein: CASRGQGANTEAFF
CDR3 DNA: TGTGCCAGCAGGGGACAGGGGGCGAACACTGAAGCTTTCTTT

clone size: .
CDR3 length: 17
J gene: TRBJ1-1
D gene: TRBD1
V gene: TRBV19
CDR3 protein: CASRPYGTGNQDTEAFF
CDR3 DNA: TGTGCCAGTAGACCCTATGGGACAGGGAATCAGGACACTGAAGCTTTCTTT

clone size: .
CDR3 length: 12
J gene: TRBJ1-1
D gene: .
V gene: TRBV27
CDR3 protein: CASLDRNTEAFF
CDR3 DNA: TGTGCCAGCCTTGACAGGAACACTGAAGCTTTCTTT